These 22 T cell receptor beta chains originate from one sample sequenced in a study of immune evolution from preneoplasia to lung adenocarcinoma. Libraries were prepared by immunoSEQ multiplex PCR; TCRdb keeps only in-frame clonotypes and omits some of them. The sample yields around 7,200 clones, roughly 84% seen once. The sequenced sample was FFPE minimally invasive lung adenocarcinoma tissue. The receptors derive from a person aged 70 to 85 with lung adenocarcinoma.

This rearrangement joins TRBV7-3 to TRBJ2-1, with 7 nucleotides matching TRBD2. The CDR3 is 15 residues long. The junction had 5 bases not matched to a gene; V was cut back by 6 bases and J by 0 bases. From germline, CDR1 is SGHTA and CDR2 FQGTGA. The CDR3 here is CASSSGPSSYNEQFF. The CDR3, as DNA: TGTGCCAGCAGTAGCGGGCCTAGCTCCTACAATGAGCAGTTCTTC.

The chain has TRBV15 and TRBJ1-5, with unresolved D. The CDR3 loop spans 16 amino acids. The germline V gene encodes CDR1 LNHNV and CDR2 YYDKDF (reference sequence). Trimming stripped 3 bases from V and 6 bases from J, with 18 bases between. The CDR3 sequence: CATSREIHGGSQPQHF. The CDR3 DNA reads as TGTGCCACCAGCAGGGAAATACACGGAGGGAGTCAGCCCCAGCATTTT.

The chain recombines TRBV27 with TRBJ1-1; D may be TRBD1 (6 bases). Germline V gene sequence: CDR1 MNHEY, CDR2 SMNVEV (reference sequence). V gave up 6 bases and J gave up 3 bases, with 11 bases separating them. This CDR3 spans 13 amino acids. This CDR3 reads CASSYTGYTEAFF. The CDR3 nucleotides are TGTGCCAGCAGCTATACAGGGTACACTGAAGCTTTCTTT.

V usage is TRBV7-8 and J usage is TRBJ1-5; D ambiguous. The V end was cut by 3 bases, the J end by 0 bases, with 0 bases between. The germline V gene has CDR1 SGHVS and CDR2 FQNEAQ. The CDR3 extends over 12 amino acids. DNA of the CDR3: TGTGCCAGCAGCTTTAGCAATCAGCCCCAGCATTTT. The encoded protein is CASSFSNQPQHF.

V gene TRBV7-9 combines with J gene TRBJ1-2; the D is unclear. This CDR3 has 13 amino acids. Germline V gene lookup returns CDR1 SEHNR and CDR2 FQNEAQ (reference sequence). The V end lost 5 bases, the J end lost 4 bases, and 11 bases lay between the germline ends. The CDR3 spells CASSRDGPYGYTF. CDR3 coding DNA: TGTGCCAGCAGCCGCGACGGTCCCTATGGCTACACCTTC.

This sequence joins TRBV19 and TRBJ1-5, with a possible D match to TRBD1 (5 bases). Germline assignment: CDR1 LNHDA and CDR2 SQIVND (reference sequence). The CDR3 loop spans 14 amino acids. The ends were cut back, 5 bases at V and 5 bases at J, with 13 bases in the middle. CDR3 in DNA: TGTGCCAGTAGTTGGGGCGGGTCGGATCAGCCCCAGCATTTT. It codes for CASSWGGSDQPQHF.

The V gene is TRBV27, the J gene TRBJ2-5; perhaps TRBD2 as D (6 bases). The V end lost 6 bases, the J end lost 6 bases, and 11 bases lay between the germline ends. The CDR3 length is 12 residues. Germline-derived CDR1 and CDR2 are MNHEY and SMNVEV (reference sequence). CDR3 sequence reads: CASRGSGQTQYF. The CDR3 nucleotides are TGTGCCAGCAGGGGGAGCGGGCAGACCCAGTACTTC.

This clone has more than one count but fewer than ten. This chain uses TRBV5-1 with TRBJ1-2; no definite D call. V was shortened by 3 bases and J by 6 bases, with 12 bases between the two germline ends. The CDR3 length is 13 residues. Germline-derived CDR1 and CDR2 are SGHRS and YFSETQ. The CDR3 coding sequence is TGCGCCAGCAGCTCGGCGACTGGGGATGGCTACACCTTC. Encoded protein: CASSSATGDGYTF.

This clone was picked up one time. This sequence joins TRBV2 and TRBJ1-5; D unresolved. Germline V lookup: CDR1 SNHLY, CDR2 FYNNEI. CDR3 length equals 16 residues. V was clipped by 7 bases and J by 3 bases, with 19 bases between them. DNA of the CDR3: TGTGCCAGCAATTCAGGTATAGAGACTTACAATCAGCCCCAGCATTTT. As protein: CASNSGIETYNQPQHF. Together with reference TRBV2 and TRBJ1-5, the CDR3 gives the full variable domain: EPEVTQTPSHQVTQMGQEVILRCVPISNHLYFYWYRQILGQKVEFLVSFYNNEISEKSEIFDDQFSVERPDGSNFTLKIRSTKLEDSAMYFCASNSGIETYNQPQHFGDGTRLSIL.

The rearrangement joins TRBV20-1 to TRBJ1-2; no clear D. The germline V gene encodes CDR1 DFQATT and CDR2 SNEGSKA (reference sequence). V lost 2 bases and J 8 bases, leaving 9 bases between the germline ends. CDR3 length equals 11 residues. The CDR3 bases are TGCAGTGCTAGATGGGAGGTAGGCTACACCTTC. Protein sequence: CSARWEVGYTF.

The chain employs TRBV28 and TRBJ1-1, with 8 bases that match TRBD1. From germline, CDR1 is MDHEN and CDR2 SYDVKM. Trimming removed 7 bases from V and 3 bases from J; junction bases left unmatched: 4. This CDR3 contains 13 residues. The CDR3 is CASTGQGYTEAFF. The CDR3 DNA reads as TGTGCCAGCACAGGACAGGGCTACACTGAAGCTTTCTTT. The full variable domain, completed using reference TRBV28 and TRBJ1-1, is DVKVTQSSRYLVKRTGEKVFLECVQDMDHENMFWYRQDPGLGLRLIYFSYDVKMKEKGDIPEGYSVSREKKERFSLILESASTNQTSMYLCASTGQGYTEAFFGQGTRLTVV.

Here the CDR3 reads CASSLATSGGETQYF. The CDR3 DNA sequence: TGTGCCAGCAGCTTAGCGACTAGCGGAGGGGAGACCCAGTACTTC. The rearrangement uses TRBV5-4 and TRBJ2-5, with 9 bases fitting TRBD2. Germline CDR1 and CDR2: SGHNT and YYREEE (reference sequence). The CDR3 runs to 15 residues. Trimming at V came to 2 bases and at J to 5 bases, leaving 7 bases not matched to a gene.

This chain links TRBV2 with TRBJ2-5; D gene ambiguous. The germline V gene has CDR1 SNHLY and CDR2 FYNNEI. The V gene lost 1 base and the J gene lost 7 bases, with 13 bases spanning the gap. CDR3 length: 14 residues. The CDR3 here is CASSEDPRWGTQYF. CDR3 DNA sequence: TGTGCCAGCAGTGAAGATCCGCGATGGGGGACCCAGTACTTC.

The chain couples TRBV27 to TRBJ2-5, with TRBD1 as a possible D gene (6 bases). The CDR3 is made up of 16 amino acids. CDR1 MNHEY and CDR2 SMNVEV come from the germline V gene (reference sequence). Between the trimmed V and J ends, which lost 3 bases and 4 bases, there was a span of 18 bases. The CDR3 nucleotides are TGTGCCAGCAGTTTCGCCCCCGGCAGGGGCCGAGAGACCCAGTACTTC. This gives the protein CASSFAPGRGRETQYF.

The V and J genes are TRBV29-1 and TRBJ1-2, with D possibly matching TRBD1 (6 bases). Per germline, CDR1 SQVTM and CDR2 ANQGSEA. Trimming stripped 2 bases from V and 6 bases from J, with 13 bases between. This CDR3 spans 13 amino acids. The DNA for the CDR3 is TGCAGCGTTGAATCGAAGGCAGGGGATGGCTACACCTTC. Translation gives CSVESKAGDGYTF.

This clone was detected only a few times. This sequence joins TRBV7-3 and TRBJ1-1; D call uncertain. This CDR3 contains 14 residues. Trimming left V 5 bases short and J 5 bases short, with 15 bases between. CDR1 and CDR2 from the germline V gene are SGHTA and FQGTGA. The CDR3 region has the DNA TGTGCCAGCAGCGCCCAAAACAGCGGGACTGAAGCTTTCTTT. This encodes CASSAQNSGTEAFF.

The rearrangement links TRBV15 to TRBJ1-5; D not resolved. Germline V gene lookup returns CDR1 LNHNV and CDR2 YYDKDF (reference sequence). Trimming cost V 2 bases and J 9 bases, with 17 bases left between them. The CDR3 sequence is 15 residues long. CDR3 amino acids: CATSRFSGIPGPQHF. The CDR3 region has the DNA TGTGCCACCAGCAGATTCAGCGGGATCCCCGGGCCCCAGCATTTT.

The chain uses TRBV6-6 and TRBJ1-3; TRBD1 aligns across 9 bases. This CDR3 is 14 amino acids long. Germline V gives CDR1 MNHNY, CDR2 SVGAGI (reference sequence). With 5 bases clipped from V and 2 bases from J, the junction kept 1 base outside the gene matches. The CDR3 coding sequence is TGTGCCAGCAGTGACAGGGGGACTGGAAACACCATATATTTT. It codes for CASSDRGTGNTIYF.

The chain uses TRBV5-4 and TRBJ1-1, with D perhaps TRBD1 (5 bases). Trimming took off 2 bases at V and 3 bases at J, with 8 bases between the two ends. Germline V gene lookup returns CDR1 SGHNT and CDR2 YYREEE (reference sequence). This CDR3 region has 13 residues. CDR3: CASSFKQDTEAFF. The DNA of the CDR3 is TGTGCCAGCAGCTTTAAACAGGACACTGAAGCTTTCTTT.

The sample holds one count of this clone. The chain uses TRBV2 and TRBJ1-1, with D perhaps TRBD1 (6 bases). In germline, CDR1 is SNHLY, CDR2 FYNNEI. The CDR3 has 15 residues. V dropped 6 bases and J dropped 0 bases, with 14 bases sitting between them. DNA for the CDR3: TGTGCCAGCAGGTGGCAGAGGGGGGTGAACACTGAAGCTTTCTTT. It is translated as CASRWQRGVNTEAFF.

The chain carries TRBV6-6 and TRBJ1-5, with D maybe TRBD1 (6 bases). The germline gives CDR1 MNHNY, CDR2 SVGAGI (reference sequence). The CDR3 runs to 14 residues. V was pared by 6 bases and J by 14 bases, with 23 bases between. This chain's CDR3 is CASSKGPDRYQEHF. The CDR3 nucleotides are TGTGCCAGCAGCAAAGGGCCGGACAGATACCAAGAGCATTTT.

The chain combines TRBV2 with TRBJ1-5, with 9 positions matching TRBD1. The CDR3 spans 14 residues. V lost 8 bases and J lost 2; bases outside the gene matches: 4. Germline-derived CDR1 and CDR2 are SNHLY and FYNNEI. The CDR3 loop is CASGTGRGNQPQHF. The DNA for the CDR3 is TGTGCCAGCGGGACAGGGAGAGGCAATCAGCCCCAGCATTTT.